The sequence of this T cell receptor (beta chain) was determined in a study of OX40 agonist ivuxolimab in advanced cancers. In the study overall: Administration of intravenous ivuxolimab to patients occurred every 2 weeks at 0.01 to 10 mg/kg. Previous treatment with anti-PD-1, anti-PD-L1 or anti-CTLA-4 therapy was allowed; 40% had received some.

CDR1 is SGHAT, CDR2 FQNNGV, per germline. The CDR3 runs to 12 residues. Trimming shortened V by 3 bases and J by 1 base, and 4 bases separated the two germline ends. Overall study findings and caveats: Mean expanded clone counts were higher in CD8+ than CD4+ T cells.

Autoimmune disease history or systemic immunosuppression led to patient exclusion. Clones were sequenced by immunoSEQ multiplex PCR, and TCRdb holds only the in-frame ones, with some missing. This table holds 30,000 to 35,000 clones, 75% to 90% found once. To note about this clone: As yet, its antigen is unknown.

This sequence was found in an adult with an advanced solid tumor such as melanoma, head and neck, liver or kidney cancer. J is TRBJ2-7 and V is TRBV11-2; D is uncertain. This specimen was CD4+ or CD8+ T cells sorted from blood, taken in a trial of the OX40 agonist ivuxolimab. The CDR3 DNA follows: TGTGCCAGCAGCTTGGGATCCTACGAGCAGTACTTC. Translating it yields CASSLGSYEQYF. The full variable domain, with the rest looked up from reference TRBV11-2 and TRBJ2-7, is EAGVAQSPRYKIIEKRQSVAFWCNPISGHATLYWYQQILGQGPKLLIQFQNNGVVDDSQLPKDRFSAERLKGVDSTLKIQPAKLEDSAVYLCASSLGSYEQYFGPGTRLTVT.